This is a list of T cell receptor beta chains from one sample in a study of T cell changes during pregnancy in multiple sclerosis. Clones were sequenced by immunoSEQ multiplex PCR, and TCRdb holds only the in-frame ones, with some missing. The sample holds more than 10,000 clones, about 91% seen once. The sample consisted of CD8+ T cells from peripheral blood mononuclear cells, taken in the second trimester of pregnancy. Source of these receptors: a female donor in good health, enrolled as a control in a pregnancy study. The CDR3 runs from the conserved cysteine through the conserved F or W. Each record gives: clone size, V gene, D gene, J gene, CDR3 protein, CDR3 DNA. The D gene is left open where the match is weak. Part of the rows lack a size; the others show once, few, many or a class for expanded clones.

-	TRBV2	TRBD1	TRBJ2-7	CASSLTGAYEQYF	TGTGCCAGCAGCCTGACAGGGGCCTACGAGCAGTACTTC
-	TRBV25-1	-	TRBJ2-7	CASRHRGGSGEQYF	TGTGCCAGCAGACACAGGGGGGGTTCGGGCGAGCAGTACTTC
-	TRBV29-1	TRBD1	TRBJ2-2	CSVRGQGTGELFF	TGCAGCGTCCGGGGACAGGGAACCGGGGAGCTGTTTTTT
-	TRBV7-9	TRBD1	TRBJ2-7	CASSSGGRSYEQYF	TGTGCCAGCAGCTCAGGGGGTAGGTCCTACGAGCAGTACTTC
-	TRBV18	-	TRBJ1-3	CASSPPVLKILDTIYF	TGTGCCAGCTCACCACCGGTACTGAAGATTTTGGACACCATATATTTT
once	TRBV7-8	TRBD2	TRBJ2-1	CASSLETSGTYNEQFF	TGTGCCAGCAGCTTAGAGACTAGCGGGACCTACAATGAGCAGTTCTTC
-	TRBV9	-	TRBJ1-1	CASSGQDGETEAFF	TGTGCCAGCAGCGGTCAGGACGGGGAGACTGAAGCTTTCTTT
-	TRBV28	TRBD2	TRBJ2-1	CASSPRLGGSSYNEQFF	TGTGCCAGCAGTCCCCGACTGGGGGGGAGCTCCTACAATGAGCAGTTCTTC
-	TRBV13	-	TRBJ2-1	CASSQVYYNEQFF	TGTGCCAGCAGCCAAGTCTATTACAATGAGCAGTTCTTC
-	TRBV6-4	TRBD1	TRBJ2-2	CASSHKTGTGELFF	TGTGCCAGCAGTCACAAGACAGGGACCGGGGAGCTGTTTTTT
-	TRBV7-9	TRBD1	TRBJ1-4	CASSSPTGGFEKLFF	TGTGCCAGCAGCTCGCCGACAGGGGGGTTTGAAAAACTGTTTTTT
-	TRBV5-1	TRBD2	TRBJ2-1	CASSVTWGGIDNEQFF	TGCGCCAGCAGCGTCACCTGGGGGGGAATCGACAATGAGCAGTTCTTC
-	TRBV5-1	TRBD1	TRBJ1-5	CASSPGTGELGQPQHF	TGCGCCAGCAGCCCAGGGACAGGGGAGTTGGGTCAGCCCCAGCATTTT
once	TRBV28	-	TRBJ2-7	CASSTPLAGTYEQYF	TGTGCCAGCAGTACCCCGTTGGCGGGGACCTACGAGCAGTACTTC
-	TRBV20-1	-	TRBJ2-1	CSSEWDNEQFF	TGCAGTAGCGAGTGGGACAATGAGCAGTTCTTC
once	TRBV7-9	TRBD1	TRBJ1-2	CASSLARTGGTYGYTF	TGTGCCAGCAGCTTAGCCCGGACAGGTGGGACCTATGGCTACACCTTC
-	TRBV7-9	-	TRBJ2-1	CASSSTAPHSGNEQFF	TGTGCCAGCAGCTCCACAGCCCCCCATTCAGGAAATGAGCAGTTCTTC
-	TRBV5-1	TRBD2	TRBJ2-1	CASTPASGGGLKQFF	TGCGCCAGCACGCCGGCTAGCGGGGGGGGGTTGAAGCAGTTCTTC
-	TRBV10-3	-	TRBJ1-4	CAISERDATNEKLFF	TGTGCCATCAGTGAGCGGGATGCAACTAATGAAAAACTGTTTTTT
once	TRBV28	TRBD1	TRBJ1-1	CASSPWDRGTEAFF	TGTGCCAGCAGTCCGTGGGACAGGGGCACTGAAGCTTTCTTT
-	TRBV2	-	TRBJ2-7	CASSPQFPEQYF	TGTGCCAGCAGTCCACAGTTCCCGGAGCAGTACTTC
-	TRBV9	-	TRBJ2-1	CASSQGEEQFF	TGTGCCAGCAGCCAAGGGGAAGAGCAGTTCTTC
once	TRBV10-3	-	TRBJ2-2	CAISEGAGGRGGELFF	TGTGCCATCAGTGAGGGGGCAGGGGGGCGCGGCGGGGAGCTGTTTTTT
-	TRBV7-8	-	TRBJ1-5	CASSLGSDNQPQHF	TGTGCCAGCAGCTTAGGGAGTGACAATCAGCCCCAGCATTTT
few	TRBV4-2	-	TRBJ1-5	CARNAQEPYQPQHF	TGTGCCAGGAATGCACAAGAACCTTATCAGCCCCAGCATTTT
-	TRBV5-5	TRBD2	TRBJ2-1	CASSLYLAEGNEQFF	TGTGCCAGCAGCTTGTATCTAGCGGAGGGCAATGAGCAGTTCTTC
-	TRBV16	TRBD1	TRBJ2-7	CASSQGTGVEGLLTPSDSYEQYF	TGTGCCAGCAGCCAAGGGACAGGGGTCGAAGGACTACTAACCCCTAGCGACTCCTACGAGCAGTACTTC
-	TRBV6-6	TRBD1	TRBJ1-3	CASRGQGIPHTIYF	TGTGCCAGCAGGGGACAGGGGATCCCCCACACCATATATTTT
-	TRBV29-1	-	TRBJ2-3	CSGRGGLTSTDTQYF	TGCAGCGGGCGAGGCGGTCTCACTAGCACAGATACGCAGTATTTT
-	TRBV6-6	-	TRBJ1-5	CASSTGKEVQPQHF	TGTGCCAGCAGTACAGGGAAGGAAGTGCAGCCCCAGCATTTT
-	TRBV5-4	TRBD1	TRBJ1-2	CASSAGTGQGYTF	TGTGCCAGCAGCGCTGGGACAGGGCAGGGCTACACCTTC
-	TRBV6-5	-	TRBJ2-6	CASSYSHSSGASVLTF	TGTGCCAGCAGTTACTCGCACAGCTCTGGGGCCAGCGTCCTGACTTTC
medium-sized	TRBV19	-	TRBJ2-7	CASSGSSSYEQYF	TGTGCCAGTAGTGGTAGCAGCTCCTACGAGCAGTACTTC
-	TRBV28	-	TRBJ2-3	CASSLGGDTQYF	TGTGCCAGCAGTTTGGGGGGAGATACGCAGTATTTT
-	TRBV7-9	TRBD2	TRBJ2-2	CASTGGLADNTGELFF	TGTGCCAGCACCGGCGGGCTAGCGGATAACACCGGGGAGCTGTTTTTT
-	TRBV27	TRBD2	TRBJ2-3	CASSLLAGRHTQYF	TGTGCCAGCAGTTTACTAGCGGGACGCCATACGCAGTATTTT
few	TRBV16	-	TRBJ1-1	CASSPRQHEAFF	TGTGCCAGCAGCCCGCGACAGCATGAAGCTTTCTTT
-	TRBV6-1	TRBD1	TRBJ1-4	CASSEEGAPGSPANEKLFF	TGTGCCAGCAGTGAGGAGGGGGCGCCGGGGTCCCCAGCTAATGAAAAACTGTTTTTT
-	TRBV6-4	TRBD2	TRBJ2-2	CASSEAGGTGELFF	TGTGCCAGCAGTGAAGCGGGGGGCACCGGGGAGCTGTTTTTT
-	TRBV28	-	TRBJ1-1	CASSFQQERFEAFF	TGTGCCAGCAGTTTCCAACAGGAGAGGTTTGAAGCTTTCTTT
-	TRBV19	TRBD2	TRBJ2-2	CASSGGEGPGGELFF	TGTGCCAGTAGTGGGGGGGAGGGCCCCGGCGGGGAGCTGTTTTTT
-	TRBV6-5	-	TRBJ1-4	CASSPAGITNEKLFF	TGTGCCAGCAGCCCCGCAGGAATAACTAATGAAAAACTGTTTTTT
-	TRBV5-4	-	TRBJ1-3	CASSLDRGNTIYF	TGTGCCAGCAGCTTGGACAGAGGAAACACCATATATTTT
few	TRBV7-3	TRBD1	TRBJ1-5	CASSSFRGRPQHF	TGTGCCAGCAGCTCCTTCAGGGGGCGGCCCCAGCATTTT
-	TRBV7-9	TRBD2	TRBJ2-7	CASSQGGLGYEQYF	TGTGCCAGCAGCCAGGGAGGGTTGGGCTACGAGCAGTACTTC
-	TRBV7-3	TRBD2	TRBJ2-1	CASSSPSGSSYNEQFF	TGTGCCAGCAGCTCCCCTAGCGGGAGCTCCTACAATGAGCAGTTCTTC
-	TRBV28	TRBD2	TRBJ2-2	CASSTLPPGTSGRGSTGELFF	TGTGCCAGCAGCACTCTACCCCCCGGGACTAGCGGGAGAGGTAGCACCGGGGAGCTGTTTTTT
few	TRBV28	-	TRBJ1-1	CASSLFPVNTEAFF	TGTGCCAGCAGTTTATTTCCGGTGAACACTGAAGCTTTCTTT
-	TRBV5-4	TRBD2	TRBJ2-1	CASEIGRDSYNEQFF	TGTGCCAGCGAGATCGGGAGGGATTCCTACAATGAGCAGTTCTTC
-	TRBV18	-	TRBJ2-3	CASSPLARDHTQYF	TGTGCCAGCTCACCTCTAGCCCGCGATCATACGCAGTATTTT
-	TRBV9	TRBD2	TRBJ2-2	CASSEVAGGGTGELFF	TGTGCCAGCAGCGAGGTAGCGGGAGGGGGCACCGGGGAGCTGTTTTTT
-	TRBV19	TRBD2	TRBJ2-5	CASSMYSGGSETQYF	TGTGCCAGTAGTATGTACAGCGGGGGGTCGGAGACCCAGTACTTC
-	TRBV7-9	TRBD1	TRBJ1-3	CASSLGTGQSSGNTIYF	TGTGCCAGCAGCTTAGGGACAGGGCAATCCTCTGGAAACACCATATATTTT
-	TRBV6-5	-	TRBJ2-4	CASSYSEGTKNIQYF	TGTGCCAGCAGTTACTCGGAGGGGACCAAAAACATTCAGTACTTC
-	TRBV27	-	TRBJ2-1	CASSLTEIYNEQFF	TGTGCCAGCAGTTTGACGGAGATTTACAATGAGCAGTTCTTC
-	TRBV19	TRBD1	TRBJ2-1	CASSITGGSYNEQFF	TGTGCCAGTAGTATAACAGGGGGGTCCTACAATGAGCAGTTCTTC
-	TRBV5-6	-	TRBJ2-7	CASSPRFDDYEQYF	TGTGCCAGCAGCCCCAGGTTCGACGACTACGAGCAGTACTTC